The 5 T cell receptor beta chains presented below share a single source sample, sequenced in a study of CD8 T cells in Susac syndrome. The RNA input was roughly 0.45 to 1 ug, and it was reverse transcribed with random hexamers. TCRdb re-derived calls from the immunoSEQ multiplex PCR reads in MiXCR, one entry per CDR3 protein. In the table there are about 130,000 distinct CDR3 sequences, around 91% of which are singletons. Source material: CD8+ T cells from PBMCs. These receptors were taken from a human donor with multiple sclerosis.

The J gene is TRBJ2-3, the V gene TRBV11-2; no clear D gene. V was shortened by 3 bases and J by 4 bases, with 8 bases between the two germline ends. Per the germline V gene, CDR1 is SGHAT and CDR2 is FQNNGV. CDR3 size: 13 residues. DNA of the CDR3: TGTGCCAGCAGCTTCCCAGGTCCAGATACGCAGTATTTT. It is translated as CASSFPGPDTQYF.

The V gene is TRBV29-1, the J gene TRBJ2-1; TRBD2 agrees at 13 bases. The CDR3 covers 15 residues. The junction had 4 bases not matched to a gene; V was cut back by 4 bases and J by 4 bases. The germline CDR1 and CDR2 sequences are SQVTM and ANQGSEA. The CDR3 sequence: CSVAGLAGEYNEQFF. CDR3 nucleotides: TGCAGCGTTGCCGGACTAGCGGGAGAGTACAATGAGCAGTTCTTC.

CDR3 residues: CATSDGLNEAFF. CDR3 DNA sequence: TGTGCCACCAGTGACGGACTGAATGAAGCTTTCTTT. V usage is TRBV24-1 and J usage is TRBJ1-1; D is uncertain. The V and J ends lost 4 bases and 7 bases respectively, with 9 bases between them. Germline CDR1 KGHDR, CDR2 SFDVKD. This CDR3 has 12 residues.

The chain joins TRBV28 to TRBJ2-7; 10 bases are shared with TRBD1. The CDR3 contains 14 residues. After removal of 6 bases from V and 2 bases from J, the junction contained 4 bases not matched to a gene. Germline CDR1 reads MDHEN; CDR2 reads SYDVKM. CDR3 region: CASRDRGEAYEQYF. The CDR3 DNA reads TGTGCCAGCAGGGACAGGGGGGAAGCCTACGAGCAGTACTTC.

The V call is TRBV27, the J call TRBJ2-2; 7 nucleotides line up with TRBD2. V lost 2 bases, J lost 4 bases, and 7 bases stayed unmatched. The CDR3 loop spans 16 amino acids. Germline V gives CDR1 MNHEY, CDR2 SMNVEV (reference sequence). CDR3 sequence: CASSLGAGLLTGELFF. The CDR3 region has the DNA TGTGCCAGCAGTTTAGGAGCGGGGCTCCTCACCGGGGAGCTGTTTTTT.